The T cell receptor (beta chain) under discussion was sequenced for a study of shared clonotypes between healthy human individuals. TCRdb keeps only in-frame clones here, not all; method: immunoSEQ multiplex PCR. The table includes 450,000 to 650,000 clones, about 80% detected once. The CDR3 is 17 amino acids. With 0 bases clipped from V and 0 bases from J, the junction kept 3 bases outside the gene matches. The germline gives CDR1 LNHNV, CDR2 YYDKDF (reference sequence). The material sequenced was PBMCs. This receptor was taken from a woman aged 35 to 49 in good health. Some clones in this sample may be carry-over from other donors' samples. The chain is built from TRBV15 and TRBJ1-5; 9 bases align to TRBD1. The CDR3 spells CATSREGTGYSNQPQHF. In nucleotides, the CDR3 is TGTGCCACCAGCAGAGAAGGGACAGGGTATAGCAATCAGCCCCAGCATTTT.